The 27 T cell receptor beta chains given below trace back to one sample, sequenced in a study of regulatory T cells in long-lasting Graves disease. Sequencing libraries for TCR beta were prepared with iRepertoire HTBI primers and Arm-PCR of CDR3 regions. TCRdb itself ran the multiplex PCR reads through MiXCR, one entry per CDR3 protein. The sample records hundreds of thousands of distinct CDR3 sequences, 15% to 20% being singletons. Time point specified: newly diagnosed GD, antithyroid drugs for less than 3 months. With RNA extracted from PBMCs as input, the TCR library was made. These records were also assigned to another study, of T cells in Graves' hyperthyroidism and ophthalmopathy.

This sample comprised peripheral blood mononuclear cells (PBMCs), obtained at new diagnosis, from a patient treated with antithyroid drugs. Receptors originate from a woman aged 30 to 39 with Graves disease.

The J gene is TRBJ2-3, the V gene TRBV27, with TRBD2 identical over 9 bases. This CDR3 contains 16 residues. CDR1 and CDR2 from the germline V gene are MNHEY and SMNVEV (reference sequence). The V gene end was trimmed by 1 base and the J gene end by 6 bases; junction bases not matched to a gene: 8. CDR3 in DNA: TGTGCCAGCAGTTTATGGCCTAGCGGGAACACGGATACGCAGTATTTT. It encodes CASSLWPSGNTDTQYF.

The CDR3 region has the DNA TGTGCCAGCAGCTTAGAATTACTAGCGTCGCCATACAATGAGCAGTTCTTC. Translated: CASSLELLASPYNEQFF. The chain combines TRBV11-2 with TRBJ2-1, with TRBD2 matching 7 bases. V was pared by 0 bases and J by 4 bases, with 9 bases of the junction left unmatched. The CDR3 has 17 residues. CDR1 and CDR2 from the germline V gene are SGHAT and FQNNGV.

This clonotype was observed a handful of times. The chain carries TRBV6-1 and TRBJ1-6; 10 positions match TRBD1. This CDR3 spans 15 amino acids. The V gene's germline CDR1 is MNHNS and CDR2 SASEGT. The ends lost 5 bases at V and 9 bases at J; junction bases unmatched: 7. The CDR3 protein is CASSTGDRGSSPLHF. Here the CDR3 DNA reads TGTGCCAGCAGTACCGGGGACAGGGGATCTTCACCCCTCCACTTT.

This clonotype was found many times. The chain couples TRBV2 to TRBJ2-7; TRBD2 matches 7 bases. The CDR3 extends over 12 amino acids. Germline-derived CDR1 and CDR2 are SNHLY and FYNNEI. Trimming cost V 8 bases and J 7 bases; bases outside gene matches: 8. CDR3 loop: CASGASGIEQYF. The CDR3 DNA follows: TGTGCCAGCGGGGCTAGCGGCATAGAGCAGTACTTC.

This clonotype has more than one count but fewer than ten. The chain uses TRBV29-1 and TRBJ2-2; 8 bases align to TRBD1. Per germline, CDR1 SQVTM and CDR2 ANQGSEA. Unmatched junction bases numbered 9, after V lost 3 bases and J lost 3 bases. The CDR3 totals 16 residues. Written as DNA, the CDR3 is TGCAGCGTTGATGCTGCTTCAGGGGGCCACACCGGGGAGCTGTTTTTT. Protein product: CSVDAASGGHTGELFF.

V and J are TRBV27 and TRBJ2-6; 8 bases match TRBD1. CDR3 size: 17 residues. Germline assignment: CDR1 MNHEY and CDR2 SMNVEV (reference sequence). The J segment lost 0 bases and the V segment lost 7 bases, leaving 8 bases of the junction unmatched. The CDR3 is CASKTGQGVSGANVLTF. The CDR3 nucleotides read TGTGCCAGCAAAACCGGACAGGGCGTCTCTGGGGCCAACGTCCTGACTTTC.

This clonotype has more than one count but fewer than ten. The chain is built from TRBV19 and TRBJ2-3; 7 nucleotides match TRBD2. CDR3 size: 15 residues. Germline V gene sequence: CDR1 LNHDA, CDR2 SQIVND (reference sequence). V shed 3 bases, J shed 5 bases, and the junction held 8 bases outside the gene matches. DNA for the CDR3: TGTGCCAGTAGTATTGGGCACGGGAGGTTAGATACGCAGTATTTT. This gives the protein CASSIGHGRLDTQYF.

The table lists this clonotype with many counts. Relative to the germline gene, one junction end is altered; a read error may explain this. This sequence joins TRBV7-7 and TRBJ1-1, with D unresolved. The CDR3 spans 13 residues. Germline V lookup: CDR1 SSHAT, CDR2 FNYEAQ (reference sequence). The CDR3 reads CASSQTPNTEAFF. Written as DNA, the CDR3 is TGTGCTAGCAGCCAGACACCGAACACTGAAGCTTTCTTT.

The gene calls are TRBV18 and TRBJ2-3, with TRBD1 matching 7 bases. Germline values: CDR1 KGHSH, CDR2 LQKENI. The V segment lost 0 bases and the J segment 6 bases; nucleotides outside the gene matches: 12. The CDR3 consists of 17 residues. The CDR3, as DNA: TGTGCCAGCTCACCACCCGCGACAGGGTACTCCACGGATACGCAGTATTTT. This translates into CASSPPATGYSTDTQYF.

This clonotype has more than one count but fewer than ten. The chain has TRBV19 and TRBJ2-7, with unresolved D. With 1 base removed from V and 2 bases from J, the gap between germline ends came to 12 bases. The length of the CDR3 is 15 residues. Germline CDR1 is LNHDA and CDR2 is SQIVND (reference sequence). The CDR3, as DNA: TGTGCCAGTAGTATAGGGTGGGCAGGAACCTACGAGCAGTACTTC. Translated, it gives CASSIGWAGTYEQYF.

This clonotype was counted ten times or more. This chain joins TRBV27 and TRBJ1-5; D ambiguous. In germline, CDR1 is MNHEY, CDR2 SMNVEV (reference sequence). The V end lost 0 bases, the J end lost 2 bases, and 8 bases lay between the germline ends. The CDR3 runs 15 residues. CDR3 sequence: CASSLSGFGNQPQHF. The CDR3, as DNA: TGTGCCAGCAGTTTATCTGGGTTTGGCAATCAGCCCCAGCATTTT.

This clonotype was picked up many times. V gene TRBV28 combines with J gene TRBJ2-1; 8 bases line up with TRBD1. Germline V gives CDR1 MDHEN, CDR2 SYDVKM. CDR3 size: 15 residues. V lost 3 bases, J lost 6 bases, and 7 bases stayed unmatched. The CDR3 spells CASSLFTGGRNEQFF. The CDR3, as DNA: TGTGCCAGCAGTTTGTTTACAGGGGGACGCAATGAGCAGTTCTTC. Variable domain in full (rest from reference TRBV28 and TRBJ2-1): DVKVTQSSRYLVKRTGEKVFLECVQDMDHENMFWYRQDPGLGLRLIYFSYDVKMKEKGDIPEGYSVSREKKERFSLILESASTNQTSMYLCASSLFTGGRNEQFFGPGTRLTVL.

The gene calls are TRBV9 and TRBJ2-7; 12 bases fit TRBD2. With V trimmed by 2 bases and J by 4 bases, 7 bases remained unmatched. The length of the CDR3 is 16 residues. The germline V gene has CDR1 SGDLS and CDR2 YYNGEE. CDR3 sequence: CASSVSSGGVAYEQYF. CDR3 in DNA: TGTGCCAGCAGCGTGTCTAGCGGGGGGGTGGCGTACGAGCAGTACTTC.

About this clonotype: A junction boundary mismatches the germline segment, possibly from a read error. The chain couples TRBV24-1 to TRBJ2-1; TRBD2 matches 10 bases. Looked up from germline, CDR1 is KGHDR and CDR2 is SFDVKD. The CDR3 contains 13 residues. CDR3 nucleotides: TGTGCCACCAGTGGGACTAGCGGCTATGAGCAGTCCTTC. Protein product: CATSGTSGYEQSF.

This clonotype came up many times. The gene calls are TRBV27 and TRBJ2-2; 9 bases match TRBD2. The CDR3 sequence is 17 residues long. J lost 7 bases, V lost 6 bases, and 15 bases had no gene match. CDR1 is MNHEY and CDR2 is SMNVEV in the germline V gene (reference sequence). The DNA for the CDR3 is TGTGCCAGCAGCCCTACCCCTAGCGGGGTTGGTGGCGGGGAGCTGTTTTTT. Its protein product is CASSPTPSGVGGGELFF.

In its sample, this clonotype was seen many times. The chain joins TRBV10-3 to TRBJ2-3; no definite D call. Trimming took off 0 bases at V and 6 bases at J, with 10 bases between the two ends. Per germline, CDR1 ENHRY and CDR2 SYGVKD. This CDR3 region has 14 residues. Here the CDR3 reads CAISESAAVDTQYF. The CDR3 DNA follows: TGTGCCATCAGTGAGTCGGCCGCCGTGGATACGCAGTATTTT.

This clonotype was counted at least ten times. The J gene is TRBJ1-1, the V gene TRBV20-1; D remains ambiguous. Germline CDR1 is DFQATT and CDR2 is SNEGSKA (reference sequence). This CDR3 contains 12 residues. V shed 7 bases and J shed 1 base, with 10 bases lying between them. Written as DNA, the CDR3 is TGCAGTGTCGCGAGGACGAACACTGAAGCTTTCTTT. Translation gives CSVARTNTEAFF.

This clonotype came up many times. The chain has TRBV28 and TRBJ1-1; D uncertain. Germline-derived CDR1 and CDR2 are MDHEN and SYDVKM. V shed 6 bases and J shed 6 bases, with 8 bases lying between them. The CDR3 has 11 residues. The CDR3 DNA follows: TGTGCCAGCAGCTTAATGGCTGAAGCTTTCTTT. Amino acids: CASSLMAEAFF.

This clonotype was recorded a few times. The chain links TRBV3-1 to TRBJ2-7; 11 nucleotides line up with TRBD2. The germline V gene has CDR1 LGHDT and CDR2 YNNKEL (reference sequence). The trim removed 5 bases at V and 7 bases at J, leaving 10 bases unmatched. The CDR3 length is 15 residues. CDR3 in DNA: TGTGCCAGCAGCTCTGTAGCGGGAGGGCCGCGGGAGCAGTACTTC. Translation gives CASSSVAGGPREQYF.

This clonotype was observed many times. This sequence joins TRBV30 and TRBJ1-1, with 8 bases fitting TRBD1. The germline V gene encodes CDR1 GTSNPN and CDR2 SVGIG (reference sequence). The CDR3 has 13 residues. The J segment lost 3 bases and the V segment lost 3 bases, leaving 3 bases of the junction unmatched. In DNA form, the CDR3 reads TGTGCCTGGAGAGGACAGGGCTACACTGAAGCTTTCTTT. Translated: CAWRGQGYTEAFF. Full variable domain (remainder filled in from reference TRBV30 and TRBJ1-1): SQTIHQWPATLVQPVGSPLSLECTVEGTSNPNLYWYRQAAGRGLQLLFYSVGIGQISSEVPQNLSASRPQDRQFILSSKKLLLSDSGFYLCAWRGQGYTEAFFGQGTRLTVV.

In its sample, this clonotype was seen a few times. The rearrangement joins TRBV10-3 to TRBJ1-2; maybe TRBD1 (5 bases). Per germline, CDR1 ENHRY and CDR2 SYGVKD. This CDR3 has 13 amino acids. V lost 0 bases to trimming and J lost 5 bases, with 7 bases between them. CDR3 DNA sequence: TGTGCCATCAGTGAGTCGGCAGGGTATGGCTACACCTTC. Its translation is CAISESAGYGYTF.

This clonotype showed up just a few times. The genes are TRBV7-9 and TRBJ1-1, with no clear D. From germline, CDR1 is SEHNR and CDR2 FQNEAQ (reference sequence). The V gene lost 1 base and the J gene lost 7 bases, with 10 bases spanning the gap. This CDR3 is built from 13 residues. The CDR3 bases are TGTGCCAGCAGCTTAGAAACAGCGCTTGAAGCTTTCTTT. This gives the protein CASSLETALEAFF.

The chain links TRBV15 to TRBJ2-7; TRBD1 aligns across 8 bases. The ends lost 3 bases at V and 7 bases at J; junction bases unmatched: 14. The CDR3 length is 16 residues. Germline assignment: CDR1 LNHNV and CDR2 YYDKDF (reference sequence). CDR3 amino acids: CATSSRLGQGLGEQYF. The CDR3 region has the DNA TGTGCCACCAGCAGCCGCCTAGGACAGGGACTCGGGGAGCAGTACTTC.

The CDR3 reads CASSSMETSGRAADTQYF. The CDR3 nucleotides read TGTGCCAGCAGCTCGATGGAGACTAGCGGGAGGGCCGCAGATACGCAGTATTTT. This rearrangement joins TRBV11-2 to TRBJ2-3; 14 bases match TRBD2. Looked up from germline, CDR1 is SGHAT and CDR2 is FQNNGV. After removal of 4 bases from V and 4 bases from J, the junction contained 10 bases not matched to a gene. CDR3 length: 18 amino acids.

The V gene is TRBV20-1, the J gene TRBJ1-2; D unresolved. This CDR3 has 13 amino acids. Germline values: CDR1 DFQATT, CDR2 SNEGSKA (reference sequence). V lost 3 bases to trimming and J lost 7 bases, with 15 bases between them. The CDR3 is CSASASGRRGYTF. In DNA, the CDR3 is TGCAGTGCTAGTGCGTCGGGGAGGCGTGGCTACACCTTC.

This clonotype was observed many times. The chain couples TRBV12-3 or TRBV12-4 to TRBJ1-4; D gene ambiguous. This CDR3 comprises 16 residues. The V end lost 1 base, the J end lost 0 bases, and 9 bases lay between the germline ends. In DNA form, the CDR3 reads TGTGCCAGCAGTTTAGTCAAGATTGCAACTAATGAAAAACTGTTTTTT. It yields the protein CASSLVKIATNEKLFF.

This clonotype was counted at least ten times. The chain uses TRBV27 and TRBJ1-6; 10 bases match TRBD1. J lost 10 bases, V lost 3 bases, and 15 bases had no gene match. CDR3 size: 18 residues. Looked up from germline, CDR1 is MNHEY and CDR2 is SMNVEV (reference sequence). CDR3 residues: CASSFQPYRDRGNSPLHF. CDR3 coding DNA: TGTGCCAGCAGTTTCCAACCATACCGGGACAGGGGAAACTCACCCCTCCACTTT.